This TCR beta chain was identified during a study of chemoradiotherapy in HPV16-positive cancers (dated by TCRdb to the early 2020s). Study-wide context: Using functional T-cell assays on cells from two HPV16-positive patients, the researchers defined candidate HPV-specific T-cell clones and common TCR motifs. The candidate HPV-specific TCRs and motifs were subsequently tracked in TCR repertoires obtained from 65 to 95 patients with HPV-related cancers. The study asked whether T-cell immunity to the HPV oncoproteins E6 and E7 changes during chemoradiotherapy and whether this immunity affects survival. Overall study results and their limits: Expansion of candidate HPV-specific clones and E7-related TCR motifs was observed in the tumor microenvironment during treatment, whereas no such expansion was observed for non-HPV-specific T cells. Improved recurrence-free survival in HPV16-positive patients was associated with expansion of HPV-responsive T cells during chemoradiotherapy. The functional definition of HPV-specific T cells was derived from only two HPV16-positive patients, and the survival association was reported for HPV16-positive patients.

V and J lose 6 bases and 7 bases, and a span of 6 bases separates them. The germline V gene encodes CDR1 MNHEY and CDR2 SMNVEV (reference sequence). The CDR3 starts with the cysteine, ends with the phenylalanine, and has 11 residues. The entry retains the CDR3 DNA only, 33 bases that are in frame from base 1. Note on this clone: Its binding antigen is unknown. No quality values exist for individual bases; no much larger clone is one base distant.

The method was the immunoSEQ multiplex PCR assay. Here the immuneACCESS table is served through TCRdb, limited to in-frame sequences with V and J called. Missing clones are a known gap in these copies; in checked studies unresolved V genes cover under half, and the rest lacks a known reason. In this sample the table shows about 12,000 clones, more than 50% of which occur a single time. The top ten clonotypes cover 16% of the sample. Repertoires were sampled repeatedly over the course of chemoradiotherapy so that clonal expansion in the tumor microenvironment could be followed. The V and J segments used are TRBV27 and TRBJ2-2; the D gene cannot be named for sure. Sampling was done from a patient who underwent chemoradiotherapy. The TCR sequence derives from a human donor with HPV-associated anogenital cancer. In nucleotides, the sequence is TGTGCCAGCAGGGATGGCGGGGAGCTGTTTTTT. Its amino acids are CASRDGGELFF.